The 15 T cell receptor beta chains below were found in one sample sequenced in a study of Graves' ophthalmopathy and Graves' hyperthyroidism. Amplifying from RNA transcripts, the study obtained TCR beta CDR3 regions. First-round RT-PCR with HTBI primers preceded a second-round multiplex PCR. TCRdb recomputed calls from the multiplex PCR reads with MiXCR, one row per CDR3 protein. The data contain under 800,000 distinct CDR3 sequences, about 20% of them singletons. The sample comprised peripheral blood. The receptors stem from a woman younger than 30 with stable Graves' hyperthyroidism. Some clones in this sample may be carry-over from other donors' samples.

This clonotype was seen repeatedly, ten times or more. V usage is TRBV5-1 and J usage is TRBJ1-2; TRBD1 matches 8 bases. J was trimmed by 4 bases and V by 1 base; bases with no gene match: 15. The CDR3 spans 18 residues. Germline CDR1 and CDR2: SGHRS and YFSETQ. CDR3 DNA: TGCGCCAGCAGCTTGCGAAACCCAGGACCGCAGGGGGCCTATGGCTACACCTTC. Protein product: CASSLRNPGPQGAYGYTF.

This clonotype was counted at least ten times. CDR3 loop: CASSLDRNPYEQYF. CDR3 in DNA: TGTGCCAGCAGCTTAGACAGGAATCCGTACGAGCAGTACTTC. The rearrangement links TRBV11-1 to TRBJ2-7; maybe TRBD1 (5 bases). V lost 1 base to trimming and J lost 4 bases, with 11 bases between them. CDR3 size: 14 residues. Germline-derived CDR1 and CDR2 are SGHAT and FQDESV (reference sequence). The full variable domain, completed using reference TRBV11-1 and TRBJ2-7, is EAEVAQSPRYKITEKSQAVAFWCDPISGHATLYWYRQILGQGPELLVQFQDESVVDDSQLPKDRFSAERLKGVDSTLKIQPAELGDSAMYLCASSLDRNPYEQYFGPGTRLTVT.

This clonotype was seen many times. The chain recombines TRBV19 with TRBJ2-2, with a possible D match to TRBD2 (6 bases). The germline V gene has CDR1 LNHDA and CDR2 SQIVND (reference sequence). V was trimmed by 7 bases and J by 0 bases, leaving 12 bases between them. The CDR3 runs 15 residues. The CDR3 DNA is TGTGCCAGTATGATGAGACTAGCGAACACCGGGGAGCTGTTTTTT. Amino acid sequence: CASMMRLANTGELFF.

Ten or more counts support this clonotype. This chain uses TRBV25-1 with TRBJ2-7; D may be TRBD1 or TRBD2 (5 bases each). CDR1 MGHDK and CDR2 SYGVNS come from the germline V gene. V lost 6 bases and J 0 bases, leaving 12 bases between the germline ends. This CDR3 region has 14 residues. CDR3 nucleotides: TGTGCCAGCAGCGGGGCCATGATCTCCTACGAGCAGTACTTC. Residues: CASSGAMISYEQYF.

The V gene is TRBV7-9, the J gene TRBJ2-7, with D hard to call. CDR3 size: 14 residues. Germline CDR1 is SEHNR and CDR2 is FQNEAQ (reference sequence). Between the trimmed V and J ends, which lost 2 bases and 3 bases, there was a span of 11 bases. For the CDR3, the DNA is TGTGCCAGCAGCTTATTCCCGGAAGGCTACGAGCAGTACTTC. It is translated as CASSLFPEGYEQYF.

This clonotype has at least ten counts. The rearrangement links TRBV6-1 to TRBJ1-5; 10 nucleotides agree with TRBD1. J gave up 5 bases and V 10 bases, and 2 bases lay outside the gene matches. The CDR3 is 12 amino acids. Germline assignment: CDR1 MNHNS and CDR2 SASEGT. CDR3 residues: CATGTGDQPQHF. Written as DNA, the CDR3 is TGTGCCACCGGGACAGGGGATCAGCCCCAGCATTTT.

Points on this clonotype: At one end, the junction sequence differs from germline, possibly due to a read error. This chain uses TRBV11-2 with TRBJ1-1, with a weak D call TRBD1 (5 bases). The germline CDR1 and CDR2 sequences are SGHAT and FQNNGV. This CDR3 has 16 amino acids. CDR3 residues: CASSPRVTGLNTEAFF. The CDR3 DNA reads as TGTGCCAGCAGCCCGAGGGTCACAGGACTGAACACGGAAGCTTTCTTT.

CDR3 protein: CASSLSKGPTEAFF. The CDR3 coding sequence is TGTGCCAGCAGCTTAAGCAAGGGTCCCACTGAAGCTTTCTTT. V usage is TRBV7-9 and J usage is TRBJ1-1; D is uncertain. The germline gives CDR1 SEHNR, CDR2 FQNEAQ (reference sequence). This CDR3 is built from 14 residues. The V gene lost 2 bases and the J gene lost 4 bases, with 11 bases spanning the gap.

This clonotype was seen more than once but under ten times. This chain uses TRBV6-5 with TRBJ2-2, with D perhaps matching TRBD1 (6 bases). The CDR3 runs to 17 residues. Germline CDR1 reads MNHEY; CDR2 reads SVGAGI. V lost 3 bases to trimming and J lost 0 bases, with 14 bases between them. The CDR3 reads CASSYSMGQANTGELFF. CDR3 sequence (DNA): TGTGCCAGCAGTTATTCGATGGGACAAGCGAACACCGGGGAGCTGTTTTTT.

CDR3 nucleotide sequence: TGCAGTGCTACCCTTCCGGACAGGGCAATCTACGAGCAGTACTTC. Translation gives CSATLPDRAIYEQYF. The chain employs TRBV20-1 and TRBJ2-7; 8 bases align to TRBD1. Losses at the gene ends were 4 bases for V and 3 bases for J; bases not matched to a gene: 11. The germline CDR1 and CDR2 sequences are DFQATT and SNEGSKA (reference sequence). The CDR3 is 15 residues long.

This clonotype was observed at least ten times. The chain combines TRBV7-9 with TRBJ1-6; D is perhaps TRBD1 (5 bases). Trimming removed 6 bases at V and 7 bases at J, with 10 bases between. The CDR3 totals 13 residues. Germline CDR1 and CDR2: SEHNR and FQNEAQ (reference sequence). The CDR3 is CASSEAGNSPLHF. The CDR3 coding sequence is TGTGCCAGCAGTGAGGCAGGGAATTCACCCCTCCACTTT.

This clonotype has more than one count but fewer than ten. The gene calls are TRBV27 and TRBJ2-5, with D possibly being TRBD1 (5 bases). The ends were cut back, 2 bases at V and 5 bases at J, with 12 bases in the middle. The CDR3 spans 14 residues. Per germline, CDR1 MNHEY and CDR2 SMNVEV (reference sequence). Written as DNA, the CDR3 is TGTGCCAGCAGTTTAGTGGGCAGGGTGGAGACCCAGTACTTC. This sequence encodes CASSLVGRVETQYF.

This clonotype was seen repeatedly, ten times or more. The chain employs TRBV7-8 and TRBJ1-5; D might be TRBD1 (6 bases). The CDR3 length is 15 residues. V lost 2 bases to trimming and J lost 6 bases, with 14 bases between them. In germline, CDR1 is SGHVS, CDR2 FQNEAQ. CDR3 sequence (DNA): TGTGCCAGCAGCTTATGGGCAGGGGAAGGTCAGCCCCAGCATTTT. It encodes CASSLWAGEGQPQHF.

The CDR3 DNA reads TGTGCCAGCACCTATCTGGGGGATACTGAAGCTTTCTTT. Residues: CASTYLGDTEAFF. The chain carries TRBV12-3 or TRBV12-4 and TRBJ1-1; TRBD1 is a possible D gene (5 bases). CDR3 length equals 13 residues. Trimming took off 7 bases at V and 5 bases at J, with 14 bases between the two ends.

The chain joins TRBV7-8 to TRBJ2-5, with D perhaps matching TRBD2 (7 bases). This CDR3 is 14 amino acids long. CDR1 is SGHVS and CDR2 is FQNEAQ in the germline V gene. The ends were cut back, 3 bases at V and 5 bases at J, with 13 bases in the middle. The CDR3 is CASSFQGRDETQYF. Written as DNA, the CDR3 is TGTGCCAGCAGCTTTCAGGGGAGGGATGAGACCCAGTACTTC. Using reference TRBV7-8 and TRBJ2-5 for the parts outside the CDR3, the full variable domain is GAGVSQSPRYKVAKRGQDVALRCDPISGHVSLFWYQQALGQGPEFLTYFQNEAQLDKSGLPSDRFFAERPEGSVSTLKIQRTQQEDSAVYLCASSFQGRDETQYFGPGTRLLVL.